The clone carrying this T cell receptor beta chain was seen at least ten times. Its antigen remains unidentified. Deletions cut 6 bases from V and 8 bases from J, with 14 bases between. Germline values: CDR1 DFQATT, CDR2 SNEGSKA (reference sequence). The CDR3 is made up of 12 amino acids. TCRdb re-called the reads with MiXCR, one entry per CDR3 protein. There are under 75,000 distinct CDR3 sequences in the sample; about 20% occur only once, and under 8.5% lies in the top ten. The entry originates in a study of type 1 regulatory T cells. Whole-study results and caveats: Tr1 cells had a more restricted TCR repertoire than non-Tr1 cells.

The sample was cultured type 1 regulatory T (Tr1) cells, either the whole culture or a sorted fraction (not recorded which). The rearrangement links TRBV20-1 to TRBJ2-1, with D perhaps given as TRBD1 or TRBD2 (5 bases each). The receptor was isolated from a human donor in good health. CDR3 sequence: CSATGRLDEQFF. The CDR3 nucleotides are TGCAGTGCGACGGGACGGCTGGATGAGCAGTTCTTC.